Below are 19 T cell receptor beta chains sequenced from a single sample in a study of CD8 T cells in ankylosing spondylitis. One entry per CDR3 protein results from TCRdb running MiXCR on the 5' RACE reads. The table lists 200,000 to 250,000 distinct CDR3 sequences, roughly 25% of them singletons. Sample: blood, either unsorted or a sorted T cell fraction (not recorded which). These receptors came from a male donor with ankylosing spondylitis or in good health (not recorded which).

This clonotype was found once. This sequence joins TRBV4-1 and TRBJ2-7; the match to TRBD1 covers 10 bases. The germline gives CDR1 MGHRA, CDR2 YSYEKL. CDR3 length: 15 residues. J lost 9 bases, V lost 8 bases, and 16 bases had no gene match. CDR3 sequence: CASQDVGTGDRGQYF. The CDR3 DNA is TGCGCCAGCCAAGATGTGGGGACAGGGGACAGGGGGCAGTACTTC.

The chain employs TRBV6-2 or TRBV6-3 and TRBJ2-7, with TRBD1 identical over 8 bases. This CDR3 contains 12 residues. J lost 6 bases, V lost 6 bases, and 4 bases had no gene match. The germline gives CDR1 MNHEY, CDR2 SVGEGT. The CDR3 sequence: CASRKDRGEQYF. DNA for the CDR3: TGTGCCAGCAGAAAAGACAGGGGCGAGCAGTACTTC.

This clonotype was recorded at least ten times. The V call is TRBV12-3 or TRBV12-4, the J call TRBJ2-1, with 9 nucleotides matching TRBD1. This CDR3 has 15 amino acids. V lost 6 bases, J lost 4 bases, and 7 bases stayed unmatched. CDR3 in amino acids: CASSKQGAIYNEQFF. Here the CDR3 DNA reads TGTGCCAGCAGCAAACAGGGGGCGATTTACAATGAGCAGTTCTTC.

This clonotype was observed at least ten times. V and J are TRBV2 and TRBJ2-7, with D maybe TRBD2 (5 bases). V lost 5 bases and J 2 bases, leaving 10 bases between the germline ends. The CDR3 sequence is 13 residues long. Germline values: CDR1 SNHLY, CDR2 FYNNEI. The CDR3 reads CASSKRRPYEQYF. CDR3 nucleotides: TGTGCCAGCAGTAAGCGGCGACCCTACGAGCAGTACTTC.

This clonotype has at least ten counts. The genes are TRBV29-1 and TRBJ1-5; D not certain. Germline values: CDR1 SQVTM, CDR2 ANQGSEA. The CDR3 loop spans 13 amino acids. V gave up 5 bases and J gave up 0 bases, with 8 bases separating them. CDR3 DNA sequence: TGCAGCGTTAGGGCAGATAGCAATCAGCCCCAGCATTTT. Translating it yields CSVRADSNQPQHF. The whole variable domain, remainder taken from reference TRBV29-1 and TRBJ1-5, is SAVISQKPSRDICQRGTSLTIQCQVDSQVTMMFWYRQQPGQSLTLIATANQGSEATYESGFVIDKFPISRPNLTFSTLTVSNMSPEDSSIYLCSVRADSNQPQHFGDGTRLSIL.

This rearrangement joins TRBV5-1 to TRBJ2-5; 10 bases align to TRBD1. The CDR3 spans 17 residues. V gave up 3 bases and J gave up 2 bases; unmatched junction bases: 10. Per germline, CDR1 SGHRS and CDR2 YFSETQ. The CDR3 DNA reads TGCGCCAGCAGCTACACCGGGACAGGGGACGGACAAGAGACCCAGTACTTC. It encodes CASSYTGTGDGQETQYF. Based on the CDR3 plus reference TRBV5-1 and TRBJ2-5, the full variable domain is KAGVTQTPRYLIKTRGQQVTLSCSPISGHRSVSWYQQTPGQGLQFLFEYFSETQRNKGNFPGRFSGRQFSNSRSEMNVSTLELGDSALYLCASSYTGTGDGQETQYFGPGTRLLVL.

This clonotype appeared many times. V usage is TRBV29-1 and J usage is TRBJ2-2; 9 bases match TRBD1. V was clipped by 8 bases and J by 4 bases; unmatched bases: 5. The CDR3 runs to 13 residues. Germline V gives CDR1 SQVTM, CDR2 ANQGSEA. CDR3 coding DNA: TGCAGCCCTTCGACAGGGGGCACCGGGGAGCTGTTTTTT. Protein: CSPSTGGTGELFF.

This chain connects TRBV20-1 to TRBJ1-4, with 8 bases aligning to TRBD1. The CDR3 spans 19 residues. Germline CDR1 DFQATT, CDR2 SNEGSKA (reference sequence). With 0 bases clipped from V and 0 bases from J, the junction kept 12 bases outside the gene matches. This chain's CDR3 is CSARDPMRQGKATNEKLFF. CDR3 DNA: TGCAGTGCTAGAGATCCCATGCGACAGGGGAAGGCAACTAATGAAAAACTGTTTTTT.

This clonotype was detected ten times or more. This chain uses TRBV6-1 with TRBJ1-2, with D possibly TRBD1 on 6 matching bases. From germline, CDR1 is MNHNS and CDR2 SASEGT. Trimming stripped 2 bases from V and 6 bases from J, with 13 bases between. There are 14 residues in the CDR3. In nucleotides, the CDR3 is TGTGCCAGCAGTGAACGAACAGGGTTCAATGGCTACACCTTC. Protein product: CASSERTGFNGYTF.

In its sample, this clonotype was seen many times. The chain couples TRBV5-1 to TRBJ1-1, with no clear D. Trimming removed 0 bases at V and 1 base at J, with 7 bases between. CDR1 and CDR2 from the germline V gene are SGHRS and YFSETQ. The CDR3 consists of 14 residues. The CDR3 region is CASSLGVKNTEAFF. The CDR3 nucleotides are TGCGCCAGCAGCTTGGGGGTCAAGAACACTGAAGCTTTCTTT.

This clonotype was found many times. The J gene is TRBJ2-3, the V gene TRBV28; D possibly matches TRBD1 or TRBD2 (5 bases each). V lost 2 bases and J lost 2, with 11 bases in between. This CDR3 is built from 15 residues. Germline lookup yields CDR1 MDHEN and CDR2 SYDVKM. The chain's CDR3 is CASSLEGRATDTQYF. The CDR3 coding sequence is TGTGCCAGCAGTTTAGAGGGCAGGGCCACAGATACGCAGTATTTT.

The chain is built from TRBV7-2 and TRBJ2-1; no clear D. Germline V CDR1 and CDR2: SGHTA, FQGNSA. The CDR3 contains 14 residues. The V and J ends lost 2 bases and 8 bases respectively, with 13 bases between them. As DNA, the CDR3 is TGTGCCAGCAGCTTACATGGAAACGAGCATGAGCAGTTCTTC. Residues: CASSLHGNEHEQFF.

This clonotype was seen more than once but under ten times. V and J are TRBV20-1 and TRBJ2-5, with D hard to call. The CDR3 spans 15 residues. In germline, CDR1 is DFQATT, CDR2 SNEGSKA (reference sequence). V dropped 1 base and J dropped 3 bases, with 15 bases sitting between them. CDR3 sequence reads: CSARVAVRWEETQYF. CDR3 coding DNA: TGCAGTGCTAGAGTCGCGGTTCGCTGGGAAGAGACCCAGTACTTC.

The genes are TRBV20-1 and TRBJ2-1; D is undetermined. V shed 8 bases and J shed 0 bases, with 14 bases lying between them. Germline-derived CDR1 and CDR2 are DFQATT and SNEGSKA (reference sequence). There are 14 residues in the CDR3. DNA for the CDR3: TGCAGTTATAGGCAGGCAAGCTCCTACAATGAGCAGTTCTTC. This encodes CSYRQASSYNEQFF.

V usage is TRBV10-2 and J usage is TRBJ2-1; possibly TRBD2 for D (6 bases). The CDR3 is made up of 16 amino acids. The germline V and J ends were trimmed by 3 bases and 4 bases, with 16 bases remaining between them. CDR1 and CDR2 from the germline V gene are WSHSY and SAAADI. The CDR3 here is CASSDFAGPKYNEQFF. CDR3 in DNA: TGCGCCAGCAGTGACTTCGCGGGACCCAAATACAATGAGCAGTTCTTC.

V and J are TRBV29-1 and TRBJ2-6; no firm D call. CDR3 length: 16 amino acids. Per germline, CDR1 SQVTM and CDR2 ANQGSEA. Trimming pared 5 bases from V and 2 bases from J, leaving 16 bases between. The CDR3 region has the DNA TGCAGCGTTTCCGAGTTTGGGTCAGCTGGGGCCAACGTCCTGACTTTC. As protein: CSVSEFGSAGANVLTF.

The chain combines TRBV18 with TRBJ2-7; 7 bases align to TRBD1. Germline V gene sequence: CDR1 KGHSH, CDR2 LQKENI. J was trimmed by 6 bases and V by 3 bases; bases with no gene match: 5. This CDR3 spans 13 amino acids. DNA of the CDR3: TGTGCCAGCTCACCGGGCAGGGGGTCCGAGCAGTACTTC. Translated: CASSPGRGSEQYF.

The chain employs TRBV29-1 and TRBJ2-7, with TRBD1 as a possible D gene (5 bases). Trimming stripped 3 bases from V and 3 bases from J, with 12 bases between. Germline CDR1 is SQVTM and CDR2 is ANQGSEA. This CDR3 has 13 amino acids. In DNA form, the CDR3 reads TGCAGCGTTGACGGGCAGGGTGGCTACGAGCAGTACTTC. It is translated as CSVDGQGGYEQYF.

This clonotype has a count of ten or more. This chain joins TRBV20-1 and TRBJ2-1; TRBD2 matches 10 bases. The CDR3 is made up of 18 amino acids. CDR1 and CDR2 from the germline V gene are DFQATT and SNEGSKA (reference sequence). After removal of 0 bases from V and 9 bases from J, the junction contained 17 bases not matched to a gene. The CDR3: CSARDTRAGLAKYVEQFF. In DNA form, the CDR3 reads TGCAGTGCTAGAGATACCCGCGCGGGACTAGCGAAGTATGTTGAGCAGTTCTTC.